These 31 T cell receptor beta chains originate from one sample sequenced in a study of T cell responses to AZD1222 COVID-19 vaccine. Libraries were prepared by immunoSEQ multiplex PCR; TCRdb keeps only in-frame clonotypes and omits some of them. The table records roughly 120,000 clones, roughly 90% of them present only once. Sequenced material: peripheral blood, taken on day 0 of AZD1222 vaccination. These receptors originate from an adult in good health.

The rearrangement uses TRBV7-8 and TRBJ2-5; 12 bases line up with TRBD2. V trimming: 5 bases; J trimming: 5 bases; junction bases outside the gene matches: 3. This CDR3 has 14 amino acids. CDR1 is SGHVS, CDR2 FQNEAQ, per germline. CDR3 residues: CASSPGTSGETQYF. As DNA, the CDR3 is TGTGCCAGCAGCCCTGGGACTAGCGGGGAGACCCAGTACTTC. The full variable domain, in which reference TRBV7-8 and TRBJ2-5 provide the parts outside the CDR3, is GAGVSQSPRYKVAKRGQDVALRCDPISGHVSLFWYQQALGQGPEFLTYFQNEAQLDKSGLPSDRFFAERPEGSVSTLKIQRTQQEDSAVYLCASSPGTSGETQYFGPGTRLLVL.

This chain joins TRBV7-8 and TRBJ2-2; D may be TRBD1 (5 bases). This CDR3 is built from 14 residues. Germline lookup yields CDR1 SGHVS and CDR2 FQNEAQ. The V end lost 1 base, the J end lost 6 bases, and 9 bases lay between the germline ends. The DNA of the CDR3 is TGTGCCAGCAGCTTAGGGGGCTTGGCCGGGGAGCTGTTTTTT. The encoded protein is CASSLGGLAGELFF.

The CDR3, as DNA: TGTGCCAGCAGTTTATCGAGGGTACACGAGCAGTACTTC. It is translated as CASSLSRVHEQYF. This sequence joins TRBV27 and TRBJ2-7; weak D call: TRBD2 (5 bases). V lost 0 bases and J 5 bases, leaving 8 bases between the germline ends. From germline, CDR1 is MNHEY and CDR2 SMNVEV (reference sequence). The CDR3 is 13 residues long.

Notes on this clone: Different DNA sequences within this sample yield the same CDR3. The chain joins TRBV3-1 (or the pseudogene TRBV3-2) to TRBJ2-3; D is unresolved. Trimming removed 2 bases at V and 3 bases at J, with 3 bases between. The germline V gene has CDR1 LGHDT and CDR2 YNNKEL (reference sequence). The CDR3 spans 12 residues. The CDR3 nucleotides are TGTGCCAGCAGCCAAATAACAGATACGCAGTATTTT. Its translation: CASSQITDTQYF.

This chain joins TRBV12-3 or TRBV12-4 and TRBJ2-7; D unresolved. CDR3 size: 12 residues. V was clipped by 5 bases and J by 5 bases, with 10 bases between them. Here the CDR3 DNA reads TGTGCCAGCAGTCTCCGCTTGGACGAGCAGTACTTC. This sequence encodes CASSLRLDEQYF.

This chain uses TRBV29-1 with TRBJ2-2; D unresolved. The V gene lost 4 bases and the J gene lost 1 base, with 4 bases spanning the gap. The CDR3 contains 12 residues. Germline lookup yields CDR1 SQVTM and CDR2 ANQGSEA. The CDR3 DNA reads TGCAGCGTTGTGTGGAACACCGGGGAGCTGTTTTTT. Protein sequence: CSVVWNTGELFF.

The DNA for the CDR3 is TGTGCCAGCAGAGCAGGCTCGCGGCGTGGCTACACCTTC. Its translation: CASRAGSRRGYTF. The chain employs TRBV6-4 and TRBJ1-2; D not resolved. The CDR3 loop spans 13 amino acids. V dropped 6 bases and J dropped 7 bases, with 15 bases sitting between them. The germline CDR1 and CDR2 sequences are MRHNA and SNTAGT.

This chain uses TRBV9 with TRBJ2-2; D is possibly TRBD1 (6 bases). V dropped 3 bases and J dropped 7 bases, with 16 bases sitting between them. The germline V gene has CDR1 SGDLS and CDR2 YYNGEE. The CDR3 has 15 amino acids. In nucleotides, the CDR3 is TGTGCCAGCAGCGCTAGGGGGTCGGATCACGGGGAGCTGTTTTTT. Translated: CASSARGSDHGELFF.

V gene TRBV7-9 combines with J gene TRBJ2-1, with D unresolved. The germline V gene has CDR1 SEHNR and CDR2 FQNEAQ (reference sequence). This CDR3 has 16 amino acids. The V end was cut by 4 bases, the J end by 4 bases, with 17 bases between. The CDR3 sequence is CASSSGSRTGYNEQFF. The DNA of the CDR3 is TGTGCCAGCAGCTCCGGGTCTAGGACGGGTTACAATGAGCAGTTCTTC.

V is TRBV11-2 and J is TRBJ2-7; 10 nucleotides line up with TRBD2. V shed 6 bases and J 2 bases; nucleotides not matched to a gene: 16. The germline V gene encodes CDR1 SGHAT and CDR2 FQNNGV. This CDR3 comprises 18 residues. Written as DNA, the CDR3 is TGTGCCAGCAGGGGGGGGACTAGCGAGATGGAGGGCCCCTACGAGCAGTACTTC. This sequence encodes CASRGGTSEMEGPYEQYF.

This clone was counted a few times. This chain joins TRBV3-1 (or the pseudogene TRBV3-2) and TRBJ2-1, with TRBD2 matching 8 bases. The CDR3 sequence is 14 residues long. Trimming cost V 4 bases and J 9 bases; bases outside gene matches: 8. The germline V gene encodes CDR1 LGHDT and CDR2 YNNKEL (reference sequence). Here the CDR3 DNA reads TGTGCCAGCAGCCTAGAGCGGGAGTGGGCTGAGCAGTTCTTC. Its protein product is CASSLEREWAEQFF.

The rearrangement joins TRBV28 to TRBJ2-7, with D possibly called TRBD1 or TRBD2 (5 bases each). The germline V gene has CDR1 MDHEN and CDR2 SYDVKM. The CDR3 is 12 amino acids. The V gene lost 5 bases and the J gene lost 6 bases, with 11 bases spanning the gap. The CDR3 nucleotides are TGTGCCAGCAGTCGAGGGGACCGCGAGCAGTACTTC. Amino acid sequence: CASSRGDREQYF. Supplemented by reference TRBV28 and TRBJ2-7, the full variable domain reads DVKVTQSSRYLVKRTGEKVFLECVQDMDHENMFWYRQDPGLGLRLIYFSYDVKMKEKGDIPEGYSVSREKKERFSLILESASTNQTSMYLCASSRGDREQYFGPGTRLTVT.

This chain links TRBV7-9 with TRBJ1-2, with 7 bases that match TRBD1. The CDR3 runs 18 residues. Germline V CDR1 and CDR2: SEHNR, FQNEAQ (reference sequence). V shed 5 bases, J shed 4 bases, and the junction held 19 bases outside the gene matches. CDR3 coding DNA: TGTGCCAGCAGCCGGGGCGACAGGGACGAAAGAGGCCCCTATGGCTACACCTTC. Translating gives CASSRGDRDERGPYGYTF.

This clone was seen a handful of times. The chain recombines TRBV13 with TRBJ2-1; D is possibly TRBD1 or TRBD2 (5 bases each). CDR1 and CDR2 (germline): PRHDT, FYEKMQ (reference sequence). The CDR3 covers 14 residues. V lost 10 bases, J lost 2 bases, and 15 bases lay in between. The CDR3 reads CAIRRDAPYNEQFF. CDR3 DNA sequence: TGTGCCATCCGCCGGGACGCTCCCTACAATGAGCAGTTCTTC. Using reference TRBV13 and TRBJ2-1 for the parts outside the CDR3, the full variable domain is AAGVIQSPRHLIKEKRETATLKCYPIPRHDTVYWYQQGPGQDPQFLISFYEKMQSDKGSIPDRFSAQQFSDYHSELNMSSLELGDSALYFCAIRRDAPYNEQFFGPGTRLTVL.

The rearrangement links TRBV5-4 to TRBJ1-4; 10 bases are a match to TRBD1. Trimming cost V 2 bases and J 5 bases; bases outside gene matches: 3. This CDR3 spans 15 amino acids. Germline lookup yields CDR1 SGHNT and CDR2 YYREEE (reference sequence). The CDR3 here is CASSLGTGDNEKLFF. In DNA, the CDR3 is TGTGCCAGCAGCTTAGGGACAGGGGACAATGAAAAACTGTTTTTT.

The genes are TRBV27 and TRBJ1-4; D is ambiguous. V gave up 10 bases and J gave up 0 bases, with 15 bases separating them. There are 15 residues in the CDR3. The germline V gene has CDR1 MNHEY and CDR2 SMNVEV (reference sequence). CDR3 coding DNA: TGTGCCACGAAAGGAAACCCATCAACTAATGAAAAACTGTTTTTT. Translated, it gives CATKGNPSTNEKLFF.

The chain recombines TRBV27 with TRBJ2-5; 7 bases agree with TRBD2. Trimming removed 5 bases from V and 1 base from J; junction bases left unmatched: 22. This CDR3 has 20 amino acids. The germline V gene has CDR1 MNHEY and CDR2 SMNVEV (reference sequence). The CDR3 sequence is CASSPRGGLPGFMGQETQYF. The CDR3 coding sequence is TGTGCCAGCAGTCCCCGGGGAGGGCTCCCAGGTTTTATGGGCCAAGAGACCCAGTACTTC.

This chain connects TRBV6-5 to TRBJ2-7, with 8 positions matching TRBD1. Germline V lookup: CDR1 MNHEY, CDR2 SVGAGI. The CDR3 spans 15 residues. The trim removed 5 bases at V and 9 bases at J, leaving 15 bases unmatched. The CDR3 coding sequence is TGTGCCAGCAGTAATGAACAGGGGGTGAAGAATCGGCAGTACTTC. Its protein is CASSNEQGVKNRQYF.

The J gene is TRBJ1-2, the V gene TRBV15, with a tentative D call TRBD1 (6 bases). The CDR3 runs 15 residues. V gave up 6 bases and J gave up 4 bases, with 18 bases separating them. Germline CDR1 is LNHNV and CDR2 is YYDKDF (reference sequence). The CDR3, as DNA: TGTGCCACCAGTTCCAGGACAGAGTTTGGCTATGGCTACACCTTC. Translated, it gives CATSSRTEFGYGYTF.

This chain uses TRBV7-9 with TRBJ2-7; 7 bases agree with TRBD2. The trim removed 5 bases at V and 4 bases at J, leaving 5 bases unmatched. The CDR3 has 13 amino acids. Germline CDR1 and CDR2: SEHNR and FQNEAQ (reference sequence). The CDR3 DNA sequence: TGTGCCAGCAGCCACGGGACTATTTACGAGCAGTACTTC. Translating it yields CASSHGTIYEQYF.

The CDR3 region is CAWSVAINQPQHF. In nucleotides, the CDR3 is TGTGCCTGGAGTGTAGCCATTAATCAGCCCCAGCATTTT. The chain uses TRBV30 and TRBJ1-5, with unresolved D. Per germline, CDR1 GTSNPN and CDR2 SVGIG (reference sequence). The CDR3 runs to 13 residues. Between the trimmed V and J ends, which lost 0 bases and 4 bases, there was a span of 7 bases.

This clone was counted only a few times. The V and J genes are TRBV5-1 and TRBJ2-2, with D possibly TRBD1 on 6 matching bases. CDR1 is SGHRS and CDR2 is YFSETQ in the germline V gene. This CDR3 is 14 amino acids long. Trimming removed 4 bases from V and 1 base from J, with 8 bases in between. The CDR3 bases are TGCGCCAGCAGCACGGGACAGAACACCGGGGAGCTGTTTTTT. Its translation is CASSTGQNTGELFF.

This sequence joins TRBV5-8 and TRBJ2-7; TRBD2 matches 9 bases. Looked up from germline, CDR1 is SGHTS and CDR2 is YDEGEE. The V segment lost 3 bases and the J segment 6 bases; nucleotides outside the gene matches: 10. This CDR3 has 15 residues. This CDR3 reads CASSYRGSGSFEQYF. CDR3 coding DNA: TGTGCCAGCAGCTATCGGGGTAGCGGGAGTTTCGAGCAGTACTTC.

V gene TRBV14 combines with J gene TRBJ1-3, with D possibly matching TRBD1 (6 bases). Germline lookup yields CDR1 SGHDN and CDR2 FVKESK. The CDR3 extends over 15 amino acids. V lost 4 bases, J lost 6 bases, and 16 bases lay in between. CDR3 nucleotide sequence: TGTGCCAGCAGCCTCAGAACAGGGAATGAAAACACCATATATTTT. Translated, it gives CASSLRTGNENTIYF.

The chain has TRBV7-9 and TRBJ1-6, with unresolved D. The germline V gene encodes CDR1 SEHNR and CDR2 FQNEAQ (reference sequence). V lost 7 bases to trimming and J lost 0 bases, with 7 bases between them. This CDR3 spans 14 amino acids. For the CDR3, the DNA is TGTGCCAGCACGGAGGGCTCCTATAATTCACCCCTCCACTTT. Protein: CASTEGSYNSPLHF.

This clone was seen a few times. This chain connects TRBV7-2 to TRBJ1-6; D might be TRBD1 (5 bases). V was cut by 3 bases and J by 6 bases, with 9 bases left in between. CDR3 length equals 14 residues. Germline CDR1 SGHTA, CDR2 FQGNSA. The CDR3 DNA reads TGTGCCAGCAGCTTGGGGACTTCTAATTCACCCCTCCACTTT. Its translation is CASSLGTSNSPLHF.

The chain joins TRBV9 to TRBJ1-3; D is undetermined. There are 16 residues in the CDR3. V was pared by 0 bases and J by 0 bases, with 10 bases between. Germline values: CDR1 SGDLS, CDR2 YYNGEE. The CDR3 sequence is CASSVGALHSGNTIYF. Here the CDR3 DNA reads TGTGCCAGCAGCGTAGGAGCCCTCCACTCTGGAAACACCATATATTTT.

The J gene is TRBJ2-7, the V gene TRBV7-2, with no clear D. This CDR3 contains 11 residues. Trimming cost V 2 bases and J 1 base, with 0 bases left between them. Germline V lookup: CDR1 SGHTA, CDR2 FQGNSA. CDR3 bases: TGTGCCAGCAGCTTATCCTACGAGCAGTACTTC. Translation: CASSLSYEQYF. Based on the CDR3 plus reference TRBV7-2 and TRBJ2-7, the full variable domain is GAGVSQSPSNKVTEKGKDVELRCDPISGHTALYWYRQSLGQGLEFLIYFQGNSAPDKSGLPSDRFSAERTGGSVSTLTIQRTQQEDSAVYLCASSLSYEQYFGPGTRLTVT.

J is TRBJ1-4 and V is TRBV19; possibly TRBD1 for D (5 bases). This CDR3 is built from 15 residues. The V end lost 5 bases, the J end lost 8 bases, and 18 bases lay between the germline ends. Germline CDR1 and CDR2: LNHDA and SQIVND (reference sequence). CDR3 DNA sequence: TGTGCCAGTAGTCCTCAGGGATGGGAAGGGGAAAAACTGTTTTTT. This gives the protein CASSPQGWEGEKLFF.

The V call is TRBV29-1, the J call TRBJ2-2; D not certain. CDR1 and CDR2 (germline): SQVTM, ANQGSEA. Trimming pared 7 bases from V and 2 bases from J, leaving 5 bases between. The CDR3 consists of 11 residues. The CDR3 loop is CSALNTGELFF. CDR3 DNA: TGCAGCGCCCTCAACACCGGGGAGCTGTTTTTT.

The V gene is TRBV11-2, the J gene TRBJ2-1, with no clear D. CDR1 is SGHAT and CDR2 is FQNNGV in the germline V gene. The CDR3 spans 13 residues. V dropped 5 bases and J dropped 3 bases, with 8 bases sitting between them. The CDR3 sequence: CASSPGVYNEQFF. CDR3 DNA: TGTGCCAGCAGCCCTGGGGTCTACAATGAGCAGTTCTTC.